These T cell receptor beta chains were read from a single sample in a study of blood T cell repertoires in COVID-19. Assay used: immunoSEQ multiplex PCR; TCRdb lists only in-frame clones, some missing. The data contain 55,000 to 90,000 clones, about 88% of them singletons. The sample was peripheral blood. The receptors were gathered from a human donor in a cohort sampled during active COVID-19. Both conserved end residues are part of each CDR3. D genes are given only for firm matches. Not every row has a clone size; where given, it reads once, few, many or a size class.

abundance: few
d_gene: TRBD1
j_gene: TRBJ1-1
v_gene: TRBV11-2
CDR3aa: CASSRTGETEAFF
CDR3nt: TGTGCCAGCAGCCGGACAGGGGAAACTGAAGCTTTCTTT

abundance: .
d_gene: TRBD1
j_gene: TRBJ1-3
v_gene: TRBV28
CDR3aa: CASSSPGGTGEVGNTIYF
CDR3nt: TGTGCCAGCAGTTCCCCCGGAGGGACAGGGGAAGTTGGAAACACCATATATTTT

abundance: .
d_gene: .
j_gene: TRBJ1-1
v_gene: TRBV5-1
CDR3aa: CASTFAGENTEAFF
CDR3nt: TGCGCCAGCACGTTTGCAGGGGAGAACACTGAAGCTTTCTTT

abundance: .
d_gene: .
j_gene: TRBJ2-4
v_gene: TRBV2
CDR3aa: CASSGQGQILAKNIQYF
CDR3nt: TGTGCCAGCAGTGGTCAGGGACAAATACTAGCCAAAAACATTCAGTACTTC

abundance: .
d_gene: TRBD1
j_gene: TRBJ2-1
v_gene: TRBV11-1
CDR3aa: CASSLRQGPYNEQFF
CDR3nt: TGTGCCAGCAGCTTACGACAGGGACCCTACAATGAGCAGTTCTTC

abundance: .
d_gene: .
j_gene: TRBJ2-3
v_gene: TRBV19
CDR3aa: CATRDNQFTDTQYF
CDR3nt: TGTGCCACCCGGGACAACCAGTTCACAGATACGCAGTATTTT

abundance: .
d_gene: .
j_gene: TRBJ2-3
v_gene: TRBV11-2
CDR3aa: CASSLDSEILRRASTDTQYF
CDR3nt: TGTGCCAGCAGCTTAGATTCGGAAATCCTTCGGCGGGCGTCCACAGATACGCAGTATTTT

abundance: .
d_gene: TRBD2
j_gene: TRBJ2-7
v_gene: TRBV12-5
CDR3aa: CASGLGTGGLAGLHF
CDR3nt: TGTGCTAGTGGTTTGGGGACCGGGGGACTAGCGGGACTCCACTTC

abundance: once
d_gene: .
j_gene: TRBJ2-7
v_gene: TRBV19
CDR3aa: CASSIDLGGSYEQYF
CDR3nt: TGTGCCAGTAGTATAGATCTCGGGGGCTCCTACGAGCAGTACTTC

abundance: .
d_gene: .
j_gene: TRBJ1-2
v_gene: TRBV7-3
CDR3aa: CASSPDGAGRKSYGYTF
CDR3nt: TGTGCCAGCAGCCCCGACGGGGCAGGGAGGAAGAGCTATGGCTACACCTTC

abundance: .
d_gene: TRBD1
j_gene: TRBJ1-2
v_gene: TRBV14
CDR3aa: CASSHGQDYGYTF
CDR3nt: TGTGCCAGCAGCCACGGACAGGACTATGGCTACACCTTC

abundance: .
d_gene: .
j_gene: TRBJ1-1
v_gene: TRBV7-9
CDR3aa: CASSLGDATEAFF
CDR3nt: TGTGCCAGCAGCTTAGGCGATGCCACTGAAGCTTTCTTT

abundance: .
d_gene: TRBD1
j_gene: TRBJ1-5
v_gene: TRBV28
CDR3aa: CASSFSRDRGWQPQHF
CDR3nt: TGTGCCAGCAGTTTTAGCCGGGACAGGGGTTGGCAGCCCCAGCATTTT

abundance: .
d_gene: TRBD1
j_gene: TRBJ2-1
v_gene: TRBV19
CDR3aa: CASSIRQGNEQFF
CDR3nt: TGTGCCAGTAGTATCCGACAGGGCAATGAGCAGTTCTTC